One and the same sample provided the 14 T cell receptor beta chains below, sequenced in a study of CD8+CD57+ T cells in acquired aplastic anemia. According to the study, genomic DNA was the template for TCR beta VDJ and CDR3 profiling. MiXCR, applied by TCRdb to the reads, yields one record per CDR3 protein. The repertoire includes around 130,000 distinct CDR3 sequences, over 45% of them detected once, and about 2.5% sits in the top ten. The material sequenced was sorted CD4+, CD8+, or CD8+CD57+ T cells (not recorded which) from PBMCs. All receptors derive from a human donor in good health, serving as a control.

The chain is built from TRBV9 and TRBJ2-3; unclear D gene. The germline V gene encodes CDR1 SGDLS and CDR2 YYNGEE. The CDR3 consists of 15 residues. Trimming shortened V by 1 base and J by 1 base, and 10 bases separated the two germline ends. The CDR3 sequence is CASSVQKPCTDTQYF. The CDR3 nucleotides read TGTGCCAGCAGCGTACAGAAGCCTTGCACAGATACGCAGTATTTT. The complete variable domain, with remaining parts taken from reference TRBV9 and TRBJ2-3, reads DSGVTQTPKHLITATGQRVTLRCSPRSGDLSVYWYQQSLDQGLQFLIQYYNGEERAKGNILERFSAQQFPDLHSELNLSSLELGDSALYFCASSVQKPCTDTQYFGPGTRLTVL.

This clonotype was detected many times. The chain recombines TRBV20-1 with TRBJ2-1, with D perhaps assigned TRBD1 or TRBD2 (6 bases each). Trimming shortened V by 7 bases and J by 2 bases, and 15 bases separated the two germline ends. There are 14 residues in the CDR3. Germline V gives CDR1 DFQATT, CDR2 SNEGSKA (reference sequence). The CDR3: CSVTGAFTYNEQFF. The CDR3 bases are TGCAGTGTTACGGGGGCATTCACCTACAATGAGCAGTTCTTC.

This clonotype was detected many times. Here the CDR3 reads CASSYTVGRISNQPQHF. The CDR3 region has the DNA TGTGCCAGCAGTTACACCGTGGGACGAATAAGCAATCAGCCCCAGCATTTT. The rearrangement uses TRBV6-2 or TRBV6-3 and TRBJ1-5; D perhaps matches TRBD1 (5 bases). V lost 2 bases to trimming and J lost 1 base, with 15 bases between them. Per the germline V gene, CDR1 is MNHEY and CDR2 is SVGEGT. This CDR3 is 17 amino acids long.

This clonotype was recorded at least ten times. The chain employs TRBV7-9 and TRBJ2-7, with D unclear. Trimming took 5 bases from V and 3 from J, leaving 11 bases between them. The CDR3 extends over 13 amino acids. Germline V gene data show CDR1 as SEHNR and CDR2 as FQNEAQ (reference sequence). The CDR3 here is CASSLGGGYEQYF. The CDR3 DNA follows: TGTGCCAGCAGCCTAGGTGGTGGCTACGAGCAGTACTTC.

This chain connects TRBV9 to TRBJ2-5; TRBD1 might be the D (6 bases). Germline CDR1 SGDLS, CDR2 YYNGEE. The CDR3 totals 15 residues. V gave up 0 bases and J gave up 2 bases, with 11 bases separating them. The CDR3 here is CASSVGGQQQETQYF. CDR3 DNA: TGTGCCAGCAGCGTAGGGGGGCAACAACAAGAGACCCAGTACTTC.

The chain links TRBV30 to TRBJ1-4, with TRBD1 as a possible D gene (6 bases). In germline, CDR1 is GTSNPN, CDR2 SVGIG (reference sequence). The ends were cut back, 3 bases at V and 3 bases at J, with 11 bases in the middle. This CDR3 has 14 residues. This CDR3 reads CAWRAGVANEKLFF. CDR3 bases: TGTGCCTGGAGGGCAGGGGTGGCTAATGAAAAACTGTTTTTT.

This chain joins TRBV10-2 and TRBJ2-1; tentative D call: TRBD2 (5 bases). Germline V gene lookup returns CDR1 WSHSY and CDR2 SAAADI. Trimming shortened V by 0 bases and J by 2 bases, and 11 bases separated the two germline ends. The length of the CDR3 is 16 residues. Written as DNA, the CDR3 is TGCGCCAGCAGTGAGTCGCGGGCAGAAACCTACAATGAGCAGTTCTTC. It is translated as CASSESRAETYNEQFF.

This clonotype was found many times. The germline gene is not matched at one end of the junction; a read error may be the cause. V is TRBV10-3 and J is TRBJ2-5, with 15 nucleotides matching TRBD2. The V gene's germline CDR1 is ENHRY and CDR2 SYGVKD. The CDR3 runs to 16 residues. The CDR3 DNA is TGTGCCATCGGTGACGACGGACTAGCGGGGGGGGAGACCCAGTACTTC. Its protein product is CAIGDDGLAGGETQYF.

The chain uses TRBV29-1 and TRBJ2-5; D not certain. The germline V gene has CDR1 SQVTM and CDR2 ANQGSEA. The CDR3 consists of 14 residues. V was shortened by 3 bases and J by 4 bases, with 15 bases between the two germline ends. The CDR3 DNA reads as TGCAGCGTTGAGACACCCTTCTCCAGAGAGACCCAGTACTTC. This encodes CSVETPFSRETQYF.

The chain joins TRBV20-1 to TRBJ2-1; possibly TRBD1 for D (6 bases). In germline, CDR1 is DFQATT, CDR2 SNEGSKA (reference sequence). V was cut by 4 bases and J by 4 bases, with 14 bases left in between. The CDR3 covers 14 residues. The CDR3 sequence is CSANGQQPYNEQFF. CDR3 DNA: TGCAGTGCTAACGGACAGCAACCTTACAATGAGCAGTTCTTC.

Comment on this clonotype: One end of the junction varies from germline; a read error may be responsible. V and J are TRBV19 and TRBJ1-5; D call uncertain. The CDR3 totals 13 residues. Germline V gives CDR1 LNHDA, CDR2 SQIVND (reference sequence). The CDR3 DNA reads TGTGCCAGTAGTATAGAATGGAGGCAGCCCCAGCACTTT. This translates into CASSIEWRQPQHF. The whole variable domain, remainder taken from reference TRBV19 and TRBJ1-5, is DGGITQSPKYLFRKEGQNVTLSCEQNLNHDAMYWYRQDPGQGLRLIYYSQIVNDFQKGDIAEGYSVSREKKESFPLTVTSAQKNPTAFYLCASSIEWRQPQHFGDGTRLSIL.

In this sample, this clonotype is medium-sized. The chain's CDR3 is CASSEYQGVNYNEQFF. The CDR3 DNA sequence: TGTGCCAGCAGTGAATATCAAGGGGTCAACTACAATGAGCAGTTCTTC. The chain links TRBV25-1 to TRBJ2-1; possible D gene TRBD1, 5 bases. Trimming pared 0 bases from V and 3 bases from J, leaving 12 bases between. CDR1 MGHDK and CDR2 SYGVNS come from the germline V gene. This CDR3 is 16 amino acids long.

The rearrangement uses TRBV2 and TRBJ1-6; 7 bases line up with TRBD1. V lost 2 bases and J lost 6; bases outside the gene matches: 4. The length of the CDR3 is 15 residues. Germline CDR1 reads SNHLY; CDR2 reads FYNNEI. CDR3 residues: CASSERQGRNSPLHF. CDR3 in DNA: TGTGCCAGCAGTGAACGACAGGGACGTAATTCACCCCTCCACTTT.

This clonotype was picked up many times. The rearrangement uses TRBV4-3 and TRBJ1-3; no clear D gene. Deletions cut 1 base from V and 0 bases from J, with 7 bases between. The CDR3 totals 15 residues. From germline, CDR1 is LGHNA and CDR2 YSLEER. This chain's CDR3 is CASSQGPNSGNTIYF. CDR3 DNA: TGCGCCAGCAGCCAAGGACCGAACTCTGGAAACACCATATATTTT.